What follows are 18 T cell receptor beta chains derived from one specimen sequenced in a study of cytomegalovirus exposure and HLA in healthy donors. The PCR ran on 60 Vbeta and 13 Jbeta primers. TCRdb's copy holds only in-frame clones and misses some; the assay was immunoSEQ multiplex PCR. The sample yields under 120,000 clones, of which the top ten take up about 0.59%. Sequencing was carried out using PBMCs. Receptor source: a man aged 50 or older in good health and CMV-seronegative.

The chain carries TRBV10-3 and TRBJ2-5; TRBD1 aligns across 8 bases. The germline gives CDR1 ENHRY, CDR2 SYGVKD. V gave up 10 bases and J gave up 7 bases; unmatched junction bases: 11. The CDR3 extends over 13 amino acids. The CDR3 loop is CATQTGEGGTQYF. The CDR3 bases are TGTGCCACGCAGACAGGGGAAGGTGGGACCCAGTACTTC.

The rearrangement links TRBV2 to TRBJ1-2; a weak D match, TRBD1 (6 bases). The CDR3 has 15 amino acids. The V gene's germline CDR1 is SNHLY and CDR2 FYNNEI. V was cut by 9 bases and J by 6 bases, with 23 bases left in between. The DNA for the CDR3 is TGTGCCAGTATTAACAGGGAGGGCAGGGCCGATGGCTACACCTTC. Protein: CASINREGRADGYTF.

The J gene is TRBJ1-1, the V gene TRBV25-1; D might be TRBD1 (5 bases). The CDR3 loop spans 13 amino acids. V was shortened by 8 bases and J by 1 base, with 11 bases between the two germline ends. Germline V gene lookup returns CDR1 MGHDK and CDR2 SYGVNS. Here the CDR3 reads CASETDRNTEAFF. As DNA, the CDR3 is TGTGCCAGCGAGACCGACAGGAACACTGAAGCTTTCTTT.

The J gene is TRBJ1-3, the V gene TRBV4-1; D is unresolved. Trimming left V 5 bases short and J 3 bases short, with 11 bases between. From germline, CDR1 is MGHRA and CDR2 YSYEKL. The CDR3 covers 14 residues. CDR3 bases: TGCGCCAGCAGCGCCCAGGATGGTGGAAACACCATATATTTT. Protein product: CASSAQDGGNTIYF.

The chain has TRBV27 and TRBJ1-4; 10 bases are shared with TRBD1. Germline CDR1 reads MNHEY; CDR2 reads SMNVEV (reference sequence). The CDR3 runs to 15 residues. With V trimmed by 4 bases and J by 5 bases, 4 bases remained unmatched. CDR3 sequence reads: CASSSRDRGNEKLFF. The CDR3 region has the DNA TGTGCCAGCAGTTCCCGGGACAGGGGAAATGAAAAACTGTTTTTT.

V usage is TRBV27 and J usage is TRBJ2-2; D is uncertain. The V gene's germline CDR1 is MNHEY and CDR2 SMNVEV (reference sequence). V gave up 5 bases and J gave up 6 bases, with 10 bases separating them. This CDR3 has 13 amino acids. CDR3 bases: TGTGCCAGCAGTCTCAGGCCAGCCGGGGAGCTGTTTTTT. This sequence encodes CASSLRPAGELFF.

The chain links TRBV14 to TRBJ2-7; 8 nucleotides line up with TRBD1. The CDR3 runs to 17 residues. The ends lost 2 bases at V and 3 bases at J; junction bases unmatched: 12. CDR1 and CDR2 (germline): SGHDN, FVKESK. The CDR3 DNA follows: TGTGCCAGCAGCCAACACGGGGACAGGTTGGACCTCTACGAGCAGTACTTC. Its translation: CASSQHGDRLDLYEQYF.

A note on this clone: Compared with germline, one end of the junction differs, possibly owing to a read error. This chain uses TRBV18 with TRBJ1-3, with D possibly matching TRBD1 (6 bases). CDR1 is KGHSH and CDR2 is LQKENI in the germline V gene. The CDR3 spans 14 residues. The CDR3 DNA reads TGTGCCAGCTCGCCACCTTACAGGGCAGACACCATATATTTT. It yields the protein CASSPPYRADTIYF. The complete variable domain, with remaining parts taken from reference TRBV18 and TRBJ1-3, reads NAGVMQNPRHLVRRRGQEARLRCSPMKGHSHVYWYRQLPEEGLKFMVYLQKENIIDESGMPKERFSAEFPKEGPSILRIQQVVRGDSAAYFCASSPPYRADTIYFGEGSWLTVV.

The genes are TRBV9 and TRBJ1-1, with TRBD1 matching 11 bases. The CDR3 covers 14 residues. Looked up from germline, CDR1 is SGDLS and CDR2 is YYNGEE. V trimming: 5 bases; J trimming: 5 bases; junction bases outside the gene matches: 5. In DNA form, the CDR3 reads TGTGCCAGCAGTACCGGGACAGGGGGGACTGAAGCTTTCTTT. This codes for CASSTGTGGTEAFF.

CDR3: CASSVTAFSGNTIYF. The CDR3 DNA is TGTGCCAGCAGCGTAACAGCCTTCTCTGGAAACACCATATATTTT. This rearrangement joins TRBV7-9 to TRBJ1-3; D remains ambiguous. Germline V gene lookup returns CDR1 SEHNR and CDR2 FQNEAQ (reference sequence). The V end lost 5 bases, the J end lost 0 bases, and 11 bases lay between the germline ends. This CDR3 is built from 15 residues.

This CDR3 reads CAWSGGVSDEQYF. CDR3 in DNA: TGTGCCTGGAGTGGGGGGGTCTCTGACGAGCAGTACTTC. The V gene is TRBV30, the J gene TRBJ2-7; D may be TRBD2 (6 bases). This CDR3 spans 13 amino acids. V was shortened by 1 base and J by 5 bases, with 12 bases between the two germline ends. Per the germline V gene, CDR1 is GTSNPN and CDR2 is SVGIG (reference sequence).

The chain is built from TRBV10-1 and TRBJ2-5, with 7 positions matching TRBD1. Unmatched junction bases numbered 2, after V lost 3 bases and J lost 1 base. From germline, CDR1 is WNHNN and CDR2 SYGVQD (reference sequence). The CDR3 spans 14 residues. The CDR3 spells CASSDGTAQETQYF. DNA for the CDR3: TGCGCCAGCAGTGATGGGACAGCCCAAGAGACCCAGTACTTC.

The chain couples TRBV15 to TRBJ1-6; D might be TRBD1 (6 bases). Germline CDR1 and CDR2: LNHNV and YYDKDF (reference sequence). This CDR3 is built from 14 residues. V was pared by 6 bases and J by 8 bases, with 14 bases between. CDR3 protein: CATREWGRDSPLHF. In nucleotides, the CDR3 is TGTGCCACCAGGGAGTGGGGGCGGGATTCACCCCTCCACTTT.

V gene TRBV11-2 combines with J gene TRBJ2-1, with D tentatively TRBD1 (6 bases). V lost 3 bases and J lost 7, with 7 bases in between. This CDR3 is built from 12 residues. CDR1 and CDR2 (germline): SGHAT, FQNNGV. CDR3 region: CASSLGANEQFF. Here the CDR3 DNA reads TGTGCCAGCAGCTTGGGGGCGAATGAGCAGTTCTTC.

CDR3: CASSLTGGSSSGNTIYF. The CDR3 DNA reads TGCGCCAGCAGCTTAACAGGGGGCTCTAGCTCTGGAAACACCATATATTTT. The chain is built from TRBV5-1 and TRBJ1-3, with 9 bases fitting TRBD1. From germline, CDR1 is SGHRS and CDR2 YFSETQ. V shed 2 bases and J 0 bases; nucleotides not matched to a gene: 6. The CDR3 has 17 amino acids.

A note on this clone: One end of the junction fails to match germline, which may point to a read error. V and J are TRBV7-9 and TRBJ2-7; 11 positions match TRBD1. Germline CDR1 is SEHNR and CDR2 is FQNEAQ (reference sequence). The CDR3 consists of 14 residues. CDR3 region: CTSSSTGQGAEQYF. The CDR3 nucleotides are TGTACCAGCAGCTCCACCGGACAGGGGGCCGAGCAGTACTTC.

CDR3 DNA: TGTGCCAGCAGCCAAGGGGCGGGGGGCCGTGAAAAACTGTTTTTT. This sequence encodes CASSQGAGGREKLFF. The chain is built from TRBV2 and TRBJ1-4, with D perhaps TRBD1 (6 bases). Trimming took 6 bases from V and 7 from J, leaving 18 bases between them. This CDR3 is 15 amino acids long. The germline CDR1 and CDR2 sequences are SNHLY and FYNNEI.

The chain links TRBV5-6 to TRBJ2-2; 11 bases map to TRBD1. The V and J ends lost 3 bases and 5 bases, in that order; junction bases with no gene match: 0. Germline V gene data show CDR1 as SGHDT and CDR2 as YYEEEE. This CDR3 has 14 amino acids. The CDR3 region has the DNA TGTGCCAGCAGCTGGGACAGGGGGACCGGGGAGCTGTTTTTT. It yields the protein CASSWDRGTGELFF.